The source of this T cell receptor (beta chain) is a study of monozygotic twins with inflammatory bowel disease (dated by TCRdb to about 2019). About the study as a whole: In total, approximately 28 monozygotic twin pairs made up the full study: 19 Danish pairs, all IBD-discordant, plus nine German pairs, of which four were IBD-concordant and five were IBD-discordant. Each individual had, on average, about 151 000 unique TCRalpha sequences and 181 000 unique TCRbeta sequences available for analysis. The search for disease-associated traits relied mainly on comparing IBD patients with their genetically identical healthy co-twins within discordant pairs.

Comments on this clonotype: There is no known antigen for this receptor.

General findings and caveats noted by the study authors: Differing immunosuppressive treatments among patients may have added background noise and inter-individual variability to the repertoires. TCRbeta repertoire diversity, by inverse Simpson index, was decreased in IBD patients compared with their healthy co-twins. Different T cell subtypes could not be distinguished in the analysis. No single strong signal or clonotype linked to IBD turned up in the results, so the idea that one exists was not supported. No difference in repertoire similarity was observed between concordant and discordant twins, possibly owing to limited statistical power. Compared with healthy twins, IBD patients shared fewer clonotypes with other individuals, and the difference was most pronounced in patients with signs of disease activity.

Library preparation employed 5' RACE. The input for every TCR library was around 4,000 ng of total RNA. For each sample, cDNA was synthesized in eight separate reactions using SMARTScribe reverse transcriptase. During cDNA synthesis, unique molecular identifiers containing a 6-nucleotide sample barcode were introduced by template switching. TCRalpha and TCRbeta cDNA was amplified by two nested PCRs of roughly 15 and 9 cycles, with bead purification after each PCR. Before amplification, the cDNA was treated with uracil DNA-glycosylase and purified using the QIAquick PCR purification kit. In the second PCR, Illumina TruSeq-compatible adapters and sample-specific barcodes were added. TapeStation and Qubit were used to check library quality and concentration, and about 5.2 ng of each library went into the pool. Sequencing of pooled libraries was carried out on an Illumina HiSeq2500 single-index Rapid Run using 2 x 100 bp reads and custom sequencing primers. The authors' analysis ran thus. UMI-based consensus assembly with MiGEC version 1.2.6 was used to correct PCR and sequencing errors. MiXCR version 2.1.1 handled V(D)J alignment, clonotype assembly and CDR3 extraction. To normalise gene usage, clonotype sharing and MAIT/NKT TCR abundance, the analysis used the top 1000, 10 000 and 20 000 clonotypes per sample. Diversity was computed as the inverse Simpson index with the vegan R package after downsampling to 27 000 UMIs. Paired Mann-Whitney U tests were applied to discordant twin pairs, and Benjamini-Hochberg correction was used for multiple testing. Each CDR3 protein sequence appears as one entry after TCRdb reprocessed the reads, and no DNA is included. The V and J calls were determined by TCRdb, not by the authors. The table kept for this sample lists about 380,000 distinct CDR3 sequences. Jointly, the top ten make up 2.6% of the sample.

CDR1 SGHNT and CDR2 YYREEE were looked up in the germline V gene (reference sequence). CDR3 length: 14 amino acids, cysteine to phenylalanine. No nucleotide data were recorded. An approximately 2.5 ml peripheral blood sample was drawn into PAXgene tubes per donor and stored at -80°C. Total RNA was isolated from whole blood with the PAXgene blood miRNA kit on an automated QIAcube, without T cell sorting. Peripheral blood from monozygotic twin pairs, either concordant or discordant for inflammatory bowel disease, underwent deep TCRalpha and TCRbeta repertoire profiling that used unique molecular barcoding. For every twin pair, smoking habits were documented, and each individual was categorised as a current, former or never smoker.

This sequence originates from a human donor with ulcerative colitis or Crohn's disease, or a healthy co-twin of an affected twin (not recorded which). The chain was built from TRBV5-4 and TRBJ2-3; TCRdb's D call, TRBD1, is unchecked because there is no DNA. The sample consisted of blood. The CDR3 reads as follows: CASSSQGMGDTQYF. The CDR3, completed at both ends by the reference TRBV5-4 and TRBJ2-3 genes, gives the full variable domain ETGVTQSPTHLIKTRGQQVTLRCSSQSGHNTVSWYQQALGQGPQFIFQYYREEENGRGNFPPRFSGLQFPNYSSELNVNALELDDSALYLCASSSQGMGDTQYFGPGTRLTVL.